This TCR beta chain was captured by sequencing in a study of tumor-infiltrating lymphocytes in localized non-small cell lung cancer. General study points: Tumor T-cell fraction from TCR sequencing was not associated with recurrence-free survival (p = 0.61). Technical variation could not be separated from intratumor heterogeneity here. Tumors had more T cell infiltration than uninvolved lung, per TCRbeta sequencing and CD3 counts.

The junction had 8 bases not matched to a gene; V was cut back by 6 bases and J by 8 bases. The CDR3 runs to 13 residues. Germline CDR1 and CDR2: MDHEN and SYDVKM. Assay used: immunoSEQ multiplex PCR; TCRdb lists only in-frame clones, some missing. The sample contains roughly 9,000 clones, around 73% of which appear only once. For this clone: What it binds is unknown.

The receptor was derived from a human donor with non-small cell lung cancer. Sequencing used lung tumor tissue. This chain joins TRBV28 and TRBJ1-2; TRBD1 matches 8 bases. The CDR3 is CASSPTGGRGYTF. The DNA of the CDR3 is TGTGCCAGCAGCCCAACAGGGGGTAGGGGCTACACCTTC.